Following are 23 T cell receptor beta chains from one sample sequenced in a study of Graves' ophthalmopathy and Graves' hyperthyroidism (dated by TCRdb to 2016 to 2019). The run used an Illumina HiSeq 2000. For repertoire sequencing, TCR beta CDR3 regions were amplified from RNA transcripts. The first round was an RT-PCR using HTBI primers with the Qiagen OneStep RT-PCR kit, and this first round was followed by a second-round multiplex PCR, then size selection and purification. TCRdb handled the public reads itself, with Q25 trimming in fastp and clone calling in MiXCR, and kept productive beta chains. Duplicate CDR3 protein sequences are folded into a single record with the most common DNA and genes. The sample has about 550,000 distinct CDR3 sequences on record, approximately 35% of them singletons. Around 4.6% of the sample is taken by the ten largest. The sequenced sample was peripheral blood or thyroid tissue (not recorded which). These receptors all stem from an adult man with Graves' hyperthyroidism.

The V gene is TRBV14, the J gene TRBJ2-1, with D unresolved. The CDR3 consists of 15 residues. In germline, CDR1 is SGHDN, CDR2 FVKESK. V dropped 0 bases and J dropped 5 bases, with 11 bases sitting between them. CDR3 DNA: TGTGCCAGCAGCCAAGATCTGGGTCCACACAATGAGCAGTTCTTC. The encoded protein is CASSQDLGPHNEQFF.

The V call is TRBV29-1, the J call TRBJ1-2, with 8 positions matching TRBD1. Germline-derived CDR1 and CDR2 are SQVTM and ANQGSEA. The CDR3 runs to 13 residues. V lost 3 bases, J lost 5 bases, and 5 bases stayed unmatched. The CDR3 spells CSVESGGQYGYTF. CDR3 nucleotide sequence: TGCAGCGTTGAGTCAGGGGGCCAGTATGGCTACACCTTC.

V and J are TRBV29-1 and TRBJ2-5; the D is unclear. The CDR3 sequence is 12 residues long. Germline V gives CDR1 SQVTM, CDR2 ANQGSEA. Between the trimmed V and J ends, which lost 8 bases and 6 bases, there was a span of 16 bases. The CDR3 DNA reads as TGCAGCAGTGGCCCCGCTCCCAAGACCCAGTACTTC. It is translated as CSSGPAPKTQYF. Looking up the rest from reference TRBV29-1 and TRBJ2-5 gives the full variable domain: SAVISQKPSRDICQRGTSLTIQCQVDSQVTMMFWYRQQPGQSLTLIATANQGSEATYESGFVIDKFPISRPNLTFSTLTVSNMSPEDSSIYLCSSGPAPKTQYFGPGTRLLVL.

This clonotype appeared a few times. This chain connects TRBV20-1 to TRBJ2-3, with TRBD2 identical over 8 bases. Looked up from germline, CDR1 is DFQATT and CDR2 is SNEGSKA (reference sequence). This CDR3 is built from 11 residues. Written as DNA, the CDR3 is TGCAGCGGGGGGGCTACAGATACGCAGTATTTT. It codes for CSGGATDTQYF.

V is TRBV7-9 and J is TRBJ1-4; 11 bases align to TRBD1. The length of the CDR3 is 16 residues. Germline CDR1 SEHNR, CDR2 FQNEAQ (reference sequence). After removal of 5 bases from V and 7 bases from J, the junction contained 9 bases not matched to a gene. The CDR3 loop reads CASSLGQGAGTEKLFF. CDR3 sequence (DNA): TGTGCCAGCAGCCTTGGACAGGGGGCGGGGACTGAAAAACTGTTTTTT.

This clonotype was detected many times. The chain joins TRBV12-3 or TRBV12-4 to TRBJ2-7; D may be TRBD2 (6 bases). V was clipped by 6 bases and J by 1 base, with 13 bases between them. CDR3 length equals 14 residues. Here the CDR3 DNA reads TGTGCCAGCAGACCGGGGGACGGTTCCTACGAGCAGTACTTC. It yields the protein CASRPGDGSYEQYF.

The genes are TRBV6-2 or TRBV6-3 and TRBJ1-5; 9 bases map to TRBD1. After removal of 2 bases from V and 0 bases from J, the junction contained 2 bases not matched to a gene. CDR3 length equals 16 residues. Germline V gives CDR1 MNHEY, CDR2 SVGEGT. CDR3 region: CASSYPTGGSNQPQHF. The CDR3 DNA is TGTGCCAGCAGTTACCCGACAGGGGGTAGCAATCAGCCCCAGCATTTT.

The V and J genes are TRBV11-2 and TRBJ1-2, with D tentatively TRBD1 (5 bases). This CDR3 is built from 15 residues. V shed 1 base and J shed 6 bases, with 15 bases lying between them. CDR1 is SGHAT and CDR2 is FQNNGV in the germline V gene. Here the CDR3 reads CASSLGGRMNNGYTF. The CDR3 coding sequence is TGTGCCAGCAGCTTAGGGGGGAGGATGAACAATGGCTACACCTTC.

The CDR3, as DNA: TGCAGCGTTGGACGTGAAAAACTGTTTTTT. Amino acids: CSVGREKLFF. This rearrangement joins TRBV29-1 to TRBJ1-4; the D is unclear. The CDR3 has 10 amino acids. Trimming removed 4 bases at V and 7 bases at J, with 4 bases between. Per the germline V gene, CDR1 is SQVTM and CDR2 is ANQGSEA.

Notes on this clonotype: The junction departs from the called germline gene at one end, perhaps through a read error. The chain carries TRBV5-1 and TRBJ2-2; TRBD1 matches 7 bases. CDR1 and CDR2 (germline): SGHRS, YFSETQ. This CDR3 comprises 14 residues. The CDR3, as DNA: TGCGCCGGCAGCTCGGGACAGAACACCGGGGAGCTGTTCTTT. Its protein is CAGSSGQNTGELFF.

This clonotype showed up many times. V is TRBV7-2 and J is TRBJ2-3; TRBD2 matches 8 bases. The CDR3 is 14 residues long. In germline, CDR1 is SGHTA, CDR2 FQGNSA. After removal of 3 bases from V and 1 base from J, the junction contained 0 bases not matched to a gene. CDR3 region: CASSLTSGTDTQYF. The CDR3 DNA follows: TGTGCCAGCAGCTTGACTAGCGGCACAGATACGCAGTATTTT.

The chain links TRBV9 to TRBJ1-1; D may be TRBD1 (5 bases). The CDR3 sequence is 15 residues long. The germline gives CDR1 SGDLS, CDR2 YYNGEE. V shed 2 bases and J shed 3 bases, with 14 bases lying between them. The CDR3 DNA is TGTGCCAGCAGCGTCACGGGGGGTGGGTACACTGAAGCTTTCTTT. The encoded protein is CASSVTGGGYTEAFF.

In this sample, this clonotype turned up once. CDR3 bases: TGTGCCAGCAAACCAGGGGGTCAGCCCCAGCATTTT. Encoded protein: CASKPGGQPQHF. The chain combines TRBV2 with TRBJ1-5, with 7 bases matching TRBD1. After removal of 7 bases from V and 6 bases from J, the junction contained 3 bases not matched to a gene. Looked up from germline, CDR1 is SNHLY and CDR2 is FYNNEI. This CDR3 has 12 amino acids.

This clonotype was seen at least ten times. The rearrangement joins TRBV7-8 to TRBJ1-2, with 7 bases aligning to TRBD1. Germline assignment: CDR1 SGHVS and CDR2 FQNEAQ. With 5 bases clipped from V and 8 bases from J, the junction kept 17 bases outside the gene matches. This CDR3 has 16 residues. The CDR3 protein is CASSPVGSGQAMGYTF. CDR3 coding DNA: TGTGCCAGCAGCCCGGTAGGATCAGGACAGGCGATGGGCTACACCTTC. The complete variable domain, with remaining parts taken from reference TRBV7-8 and TRBJ1-2, reads GAGVSQSPRYKVAKRGQDVALRCDPISGHVSLFWYQQALGQGPEFLTYFQNEAQLDKSGLPSDRFFAERPEGSVSTLKIQRTQQEDSAVYLCASSPVGSGQAMGYTFGSGTRLTVV.

The chain employs TRBV10-1 and TRBJ2-5; perhaps D is TRBD1 or TRBD2 (5 bases each). The germline CDR1 and CDR2 sequences are WNHNN and SYGVQD (reference sequence). The CDR3 sequence is 15 residues long. Trimming pared 0 bases from V and 3 bases from J, leaving 11 bases between. CDR3 nucleotides: TGCGCCAGCAGTGAGTCGTGGGGGTCCGAAGAGACCCAGTACTTC. Protein sequence: CASSESWGSEETQYF.

This clonotype was seen a few times. The chain has TRBV2 and TRBJ2-6; D is unclear. Germline CDR1 is SNHLY and CDR2 is FYNNEI. The CDR3 extends over 13 amino acids. V was pared by 6 bases and J by 4 bases, with 7 bases between. DNA for the CDR3: TGTGCCAGCAGCACCCAGGGGGCCAACGTCCTGACTTTC. Encoded protein: CASSTQGANVLTF.

The sample holds many counts of this clonotype. The chain uses TRBV28 and TRBJ2-5, with 7 bases matching TRBD1. Germline V gene data show CDR1 as MDHEN and CDR2 as SYDVKM. The CDR3 runs to 15 residues. Germline trimming cut 6 bases from V and 0 bases from J; bases unmatched to any gene: 7. The DNA of the CDR3 is TGTGCCAGCAGCCCTCCCGGACAGGACCAAGAGACCCAGTACTTC. Amino acid sequence: CASSPPGQDQETQYF.

This clonotype has a count of ten or more. V and J are TRBV10-3 and TRBJ1-1; 8 bases line up with TRBD1. Germline values: CDR1 ENHRY, CDR2 SYGVKD. The CDR3 length is 13 residues. The ends lost 2 bases at V and 4 bases at J; junction bases unmatched: 0. CDR3 sequence (DNA): TGTGCCATCAGTGAGACAGGGGGCACTGAAGCTTTCTTT. Residues: CAISETGGTEAFF.

The chain employs TRBV2 and TRBJ1-5, with D possibly being TRBD1 (5 bases). V was shortened by 6 bases and J by 5 bases, with 17 bases between the two germline ends. This CDR3 is built from 15 residues. CDR1 and CDR2 (germline): SNHLY, FYNNEI. Here the CDR3 DNA reads TGTGCCAGCAGCCAGTCAGGGACGTTTGATCAGCCCCAGCATTTT. Translated, it gives CASSQSGTFDQPQHF.

The rearrangement joins TRBV5-5 to TRBJ2-2; the match to TRBD1 covers 8 bases. The length of the CDR3 is 17 residues. Trimming removed 2 bases from V and 7 bases from J; junction bases left unmatched: 13. Germline V gene lookup returns CDR1 SGHKS and CDR2 YYEKEE (reference sequence). Here the CDR3 DNA reads TGTGCCAGCAGCTTAGATATAGGCGGCAGGGGGCGCGGGGAGCTGTTTTTT. Translating gives CASSLDIGGRGRGELFF.

Notes on this clonotype: A much larger clone lies one base from this, so it may be a read error. The chain carries TRBV9 and TRBJ1-2; no clear D. Germline assignment: CDR1 SGDLS and CDR2 YYNGEE. The CDR3 totals 13 residues. The CDR3 nucleotides read TGTGCCAGCAGCATACTGGATAACTATGGCTACGCCTTC. This encodes CASSILDNYGYAF.

V and J are TRBV5-1 and TRBJ1-1, with TRBD1 as a possible D gene (6 bases). The CDR3 runs to 13 residues. Deletions cut 4 bases from V and 6 bases from J, with 13 bases between. Germline loops: CDR1 SGHRS, CDR2 YFSETQ. The CDR3 region is CASSAVQGPEAFF. The DNA of the CDR3 is TGCGCCAGCAGCGCGGTACAGGGCCCTGAAGCTTTCTTT.

As to this clonotype: At one boundary the junction diverges from the germline segment, which might be a read error. The V call is TRBV12-3 or TRBV12-4, the J call TRBJ2-7, with TRBD2 identical over 7 bases. CDR3 size: 14 residues. The CDR3 loop is CASSSGGGRYKQYF. DNA for the CDR3: TGTGCCAGCAGTTCTGGCGGGGGTCGCTACAAGCAGTACTTC.